The 26 T cell receptor beta chains in this list originate from one sample, sequenced in a study of cytomegalovirus exposure and HLA in healthy donors. The repertoire was sequenced with immunoSEQ multiplex PCR; TCRdb's copy has only in-frame clones and lacks some. Of roughly 130,000 clones listed, approximately 90% are singletons. Sequenced sample: PBMCs. The source is a woman aged 25-40 years in good health and CMV-seropositive.

This clone was seen a handful of times. The chain joins TRBV6-5 to TRBJ2-3; D is perhaps TRBD1 (6 bases). V lost 5 bases and J lost 0, with 12 bases in between. Germline V gene sequence: CDR1 MNHEY, CDR2 SVGAGI. The CDR3 loop spans 15 amino acids. CDR3 loop: CASSPGTLSTDTQYF. For the CDR3, the DNA is TGTGCCAGCAGTCCCGGGACACTGAGCACAGATACGCAGTATTTT.

The V call is TRBV5-1, the J call TRBJ1-1, with TRBD1 matching 7 bases. J was trimmed by 5 bases and V by 2 bases; bases with no gene match: 9. Germline lookup yields CDR1 SGHRS and CDR2 YFSETQ. The CDR3 runs to 15 residues. The CDR3 sequence: CASSLDLGGGTEAFF. CDR3 nucleotide sequence: TGCGCCAGCAGCTTAGATCTAGGGGGCGGGACTGAAGCTTTCTTT.

CDR3 nucleotide sequence: TGTGCCAGCAGCTTATATCCCCCCGGTAATGAAAAACTGTTTTTT. It codes for CASSLYPPGNEKLFF. The V call is TRBV7-9, the J call TRBJ1-4; the D is unclear. Germline V gene lookup returns CDR1 SEHNR and CDR2 FQNEAQ (reference sequence). The CDR3 sequence is 15 residues long. The V gene lost 2 bases and the J gene lost 4 bases, with 11 bases spanning the gap.

The CDR3 region is CSARVSDTQYF. The CDR3 DNA is TGCAGCGCCCGAGTATCGGATACGCAGTATTTT. This rearrangement joins TRBV29-1 to TRBJ2-3, with unresolved D. CDR1 and CDR2 from the germline V gene are SQVTM and ANQGSEA. V was cut by 7 bases and J by 6 bases, with 11 bases left in between. The CDR3 is 11 residues long.

The chain couples TRBV5-1 to TRBJ1-2; TRBD1 matches at 8 bases. After removal of 4 bases from V and 7 bases from J, the junction contained 9 bases not matched to a gene. Germline V CDR1 and CDR2: SGHRS, YFSETQ. The CDR3 contains 14 residues. The CDR3 coding sequence is TGCGCCAGCAGCCCGACGGGGACAGGACGTGGCTACACCTTC. This codes for CASSPTGTGRGYTF.

This chain joins TRBV4-1 and TRBJ2-3; D is possibly TRBD2 (6 bases). Germline V CDR1 and CDR2: MGHRA, YSYEKL. CDR3 length: 16 residues. The V gene lost 1 base and the J gene lost 2 bases, with 13 bases spanning the gap. CDR3 DNA sequence: TGCGCCAGCAGCCAAGTGTTCGCGGGGACCACAGATACGCAGTATTTT. This sequence encodes CASSQVFAGTTDTQYF.

This clone has a single count. The V call is TRBV6-5, the J call TRBJ1-1; TRBD1 matches at 8 bases. The CDR3 consists of 13 residues. V dropped 6 bases and J dropped 4; count of bases not matched to a gene: 4. The germline CDR1 and CDR2 sequences are MNHEY and SVGAGI. This CDR3 is CASRGQGGTEAFF. The CDR3 DNA reads as TGTGCCAGCAGAGGACAGGGCGGCACTGAAGCTTTCTTT.

The rearrangement links TRBV9 to TRBJ2-2; D unclear. CDR1 is SGDLS and CDR2 is YYNGEE in the germline V gene. Trimming took off 0 bases at V and 6 bases at J, with 6 bases between the two ends. The CDR3 runs to 13 residues. CDR3 protein: CASSVGVAGELFF. The CDR3 DNA is TGTGCCAGCAGCGTAGGAGTGGCCGGGGAGCTGTTTTTT. Full variable domain (missing parts from reference TRBV9 and TRBJ2-2): DSGVTQTPKHLITATGQRVTLRCSPRSGDLSVYWYQQSLDQGLQFLIQYYNGEERAKGNILERFSAQQFPDLHSELNLSSLELGDSALYFCASSVGVAGELFFGEGSRLTVL.

This chain joins TRBV14 and TRBJ2-7; the match to TRBD2 covers 10 bases. V lost 2 bases and J lost 6; bases outside the gene matches: 16. Per germline, CDR1 SGHDN and CDR2 FVKESK. This CDR3 has 18 amino acids. The CDR3 loop is CASSQWPLAGGRKGEQYF. The CDR3 DNA follows: TGTGCCAGCAGCCAATGGCCCTTAGCGGGAGGCCGGAAGGGCGAGCAGTACTTC.

The chain employs TRBV28 and TRBJ2-5; TRBD2 agrees at 13 bases. This CDR3 has 16 amino acids. Per the germline V gene, CDR1 is MDHEN and CDR2 is SYDVKM. The V and J ends lost 4 bases and 6 bases, in that order; junction bases with no gene match: 8. CDR3 in amino acids: CASSSPGTSGIKTQYF. The CDR3 coding sequence is TGTGCCAGCAGTTCCCCCGGGACTAGCGGGATCAAGACCCAGTACTTC.

V usage is TRBV27 and J usage is TRBJ2-3; possibly TRBD2 for D (5 bases). Trimming shortened V by 5 bases and J by 12 bases, and 15 bases separated the two germline ends. The CDR3 spans 12 residues. From germline, CDR1 is MNHEY and CDR2 SMNVEV (reference sequence). CDR3 residues: CASSLLGRLQYF. CDR3 nucleotide sequence: TGTGCCAGCAGTCTCTTGGGGAGACTCCAGTATTTT.

The chain employs TRBV4-1 and TRBJ1-6; 9 positions agree with TRBD1. The germline gives CDR1 MGHRA, CDR2 YSYEKL. V was pared by 2 bases and J by 8 bases, with 4 bases of the junction left unmatched. The CDR3 loop spans 15 amino acids. The chain's CDR3 is CASSQTGGVDSPLHF. CDR3 sequence (DNA): TGCGCCAGCAGCCAAACAGGGGGCGTGGATTCACCCCTCCACTTT.

The rearrangement joins TRBV4-1 to TRBJ2-7, with a weak D call TRBD2 (5 bases). V lost 1 base, J lost 3 bases, and 16 bases lay in between. Germline assignment: CDR1 MGHRA and CDR2 YSYEKL. CDR3 length equals 16 residues. The CDR3 DNA sequence: TGCGCCAGCAGCCAAGCGTGGGGTCAGAGGGTCTACGAGCAGTACTTC. This gives the protein CASSQAWGQRVYEQYF.

The chain has TRBV7-2 and TRBJ1-1, with D maybe TRBD1 (5 bases). Between the trimmed V and J ends, which lost 1 base and 1 base, there was a span of 7 bases. The length of the CDR3 is 14 residues. Germline V gene sequence: CDR1 SGHTA, CDR2 FQGNSA. The CDR3 nucleotides are TGTGCCAGCAGCTTAGAGACAGCGAACACTGAAGCTTTCTTT. This sequence encodes CASSLETANTEAFF. Using reference TRBV7-2 and TRBJ1-1 for the parts outside the CDR3, the full variable domain is GAGVSQSPSNKVTEKGKDVELRCDPISGHTALYWYRQSLGQGLEFLIYFQGNSAPDKSGLPSDRFSAERTGGSVSTLTIQRTQQEDSAVYLCASSLETANTEAFFGQGTRLTVV.

In DNA form, the CDR3 reads TGCGCCAGCAGCCAGTTAGGGACGGTGGCGGGAGGGGGTGAGCAGTTCTTC. Translation gives CASSQLGTVAGGGEQFF. The chain is built from TRBV4-1 and TRBJ2-1, with TRBD2 matching over 9 bases. The CDR3 is made up of 17 amino acids. Germline V gives CDR1 MGHRA, CDR2 YSYEKL. Unmatched junction bases numbered 15, after V lost 3 bases and J lost 9 bases.

The chain recombines TRBV4-1 with TRBJ2-1; 9 nucleotides align to TRBD2. Trimming at V came to 4 bases and at J to 5 bases, leaving 9 bases not matched to a gene. This CDR3 is built from 16 residues. Germline lookup yields CDR1 MGHRA and CDR2 YSYEKL. CDR3 DNA sequence: TGCGCCAGCAGCCGAAAGACTAGCGGTTTTAACAATGAGCAGTTCTTC. This codes for CASSRKTSGFNNEQFF.

J is TRBJ2-7 and V is TRBV27; D gene uncertain. Trimming stripped 5 bases from V and 6 bases from J, with 14 bases between. Per the germline V gene, CDR1 is MNHEY and CDR2 is SMNVEV (reference sequence). The CDR3 covers 13 residues. The CDR3 loop reads CASSPSRSVEQYF. In DNA, the CDR3 is TGTGCCAGCAGTCCTTCCAGGTCCGTCGAGCAGTACTTC.

V and J are TRBV28 and TRBJ2-1, with TRBD2 matching 8 bases. With 7 bases clipped from V and 2 bases from J, the junction kept 4 bases outside the gene matches. Germline loops: CDR1 MDHEN, CDR2 SYDVKM. The CDR3 runs to 14 residues. The CDR3 spells CASNRGGPYNEQFF. The CDR3 nucleotides are TGTGCCAGCAATCGGGGGGGCCCCTACAATGAGCAGTTCTTC.

The V call is TRBV5-6, the J call TRBJ2-2, with a weak D call TRBD2 (5 bases). CDR3 length: 14 amino acids. Trimming pared 7 bases from V and 0 bases from J, leaving 10 bases between. Germline V gene lookup returns CDR1 SGHDT and CDR2 YYEEEE. CDR3 coding DNA: TGTGCCAGCTTCCCCGGGGCGAACACCGGGGAGCTGTTTTTT. Amino acids: CASFPGANTGELFF.

The chain is built from TRBV7-9 and TRBJ1-1, with TRBD1 as a possible D gene (5 bases). Germline CDR1 SEHNR, CDR2 FQNEAQ (reference sequence). Trimming took off 6 bases at V and 3 bases at J, with 17 bases between the two ends. This CDR3 spans 15 amino acids. Here the CDR3 DNA reads TGTGCCAGCAGGGACGGGGCCTGGGGGGACACTGAAGCTTTCTTT. Amino acid sequence: CASRDGAWGDTEAFF. The full variable domain, with the rest looked up from reference TRBV7-9 and TRBJ1-1, is DTGVSQNPRHKITKRGQNVTFRCDPISEHNRLYWYRQTLGQGPEFLTYFQNEAQLEKSRLLSDRFSAERPKGSFSTLEIQRTEQGDSAMYLCASRDGAWGDTEAFFGQGTRLTVV.

The genes are TRBV19 and TRBJ2-7; D possibly corresponds to TRBD1 (6 bases). V was cut by 6 bases and J by 6 bases, with 21 bases left in between. The V gene's germline CDR1 is LNHDA and CDR2 SQIVND (reference sequence). The CDR3 contains 15 residues. Here the CDR3 reads CASRSTGYGVSEQYF. CDR3 DNA sequence: TGTGCCAGTAGATCTACAGGGTACGGGGTTAGCGAGCAGTACTTC.

The rearrangement uses TRBV1 and TRBJ1-4. TRBV1 is shown as a pseudogene. The CDR3 sequence is 16 residues long. The CDR3 bases are TGCACCAGCAGCCCTCCCCGGTGGGGACTACAGGAAAAACTGTTTTTT. Amino acids: CTSSPPRWGLQEKLFF.

The chain links TRBV27 to TRBJ2-3, with 11 bases aligning to TRBD2. The CDR3 extends over 17 amino acids. Trimming removed 5 bases from V and 5 bases from J; junction bases left unmatched: 12. Germline-derived CDR1 and CDR2 are MNHEY and SMNVEV (reference sequence). CDR3 in amino acids: CASSISIPGLAEDTQYF. The CDR3 DNA follows: TGTGCCAGCAGTATCTCAATACCGGGACTAGCGGAAGATACGCAGTATTTT.

V usage is TRBV28 and J usage is TRBJ2-7; D not certain. Trimming cost V 7 bases and J 3 bases, with 13 bases left between them. The germline V gene has CDR1 MDHEN and CDR2 SYDVKM. The CDR3 spans 13 residues. The CDR3 DNA is TGTGCCAGCATGAGTGGTCCCAACTACGAGCAGTACTTC. This translates into CASMSGPNYEQYF.

V and J are TRBV5-1 and TRBJ1-2, with 12 bases lining up with TRBD1. V lost 2 bases to trimming and J lost 3 bases; unmatched junction nucleotides: 2. CDR3 size: 15 residues. Germline V CDR1 and CDR2: SGHRS, YFSETQ. CDR3 sequence: CASSFGTGGDYGYTF. The CDR3 DNA sequence: TGCGCCAGCAGCTTCGGGACAGGGGGCGACTATGGCTACACCTTC.

The V call is TRBV7-6, the J call TRBJ2-5; the D gene is possibly TRBD2 (6 bases). From germline, CDR1 is SGHVS and CDR2 FNYEAQ. The CDR3 runs 14 residues. The V and J ends lost 3 bases and 4 bases respectively, with 12 bases between them. The CDR3 is CASSLGGSGETQYF. The CDR3 DNA sequence: TGTGCCAGCAGCTTGGGGGGATCAGGAGAGACCCAGTACTTC.